The 23 T cell receptor beta chains reported below all come from one sample, sequenced in a study of T cells in Graves' hyperthyroidism and ophthalmopathy. Researchers amplified the TCR beta CDR3 regions from RNA transcripts. HTBI primers were the set used in a first-round RT-PCR of the TCR CDR3. TCRdb used MiXCR to reprocess the multiplex PCR reads, holding one entry per CDR3 protein. The sample yields approximately 510,000 distinct CDR3 sequences, under 25% seen once. Sequenced: blood. Receptors were obtained from a man between 18 and 35 years old with Graves' hyperthyroidism.

This clonotype was counted only a few times. At one of its ends the junction is not consistent with the germline gene, which may arise from a read error. The V call is TRBV6-1, the J call TRBJ2-4; no clear D. Germline CDR1 and CDR2: MNHNS and SASEGT. The CDR3 totals 14 residues. The DNA for the CDR3 is TGTGCCAGCATACAGCAGTTTGGCAAAAACATTAAGTACTTC. Translating it yields CASIQQFGKNIKYF.

This clonotype has ten or more counts. The genes are TRBV6-2 or TRBV6-3 and TRBJ2-2, with 11 bases aligning to TRBD1. The V segment lost 5 bases and the J segment 6 bases; nucleotides outside the gene matches: 5. The CDR3 covers 15 residues. Germline V gives CDR1 MNHEY, CDR2 SVGEGT. The CDR3 region is CASSLGTGGSGELFF. The DNA for the CDR3 is TGTGCCAGCAGTCTTGGGACAGGGGGGTCCGGGGAGCTGTTTTTT.

V gene TRBV2 combines with J gene TRBJ2-7; TRBD2 might be the D (7 bases). The germline gives CDR1 SNHLY, CDR2 FYNNEI. The CDR3 covers 15 residues. Trimming left V 1 base short and J 1 base short, with 11 bases between. CDR3 sequence reads: CASSEGGGESYEQYF. CDR3 sequence (DNA): TGTGCCAGCAGTGAAGGGGGGGGCGAGTCCTACGAGCAGTACTTC.

This clonotype appeared many times. The V call is TRBV6-2 or TRBV6-3, the J call TRBJ2-2, with 9 bases aligning to TRBD1. Germline CDR1 is MNHEY and CDR2 is SVGEGT. J was trimmed by 1 base and V by 4 bases; bases with no gene match: 10. The length of the CDR3 is 18 residues. CDR3 residues: CASSSTSGTGLNTGELFF. CDR3 coding DNA: TGTGCCAGCAGTTCGACCTCCGGGACAGGGTTGAACACCGGGGAGCTGTTTTTT.

This clonotype was detected only a few times. As DNA, the CDR3 is TGTGCCAGCAGGGAGGGAATGGCCTACGAGCAGTACTTC. This sequence encodes CASREGMAYEQYF. The chain links TRBV2 to TRBJ2-7; D might be TRBD2 (6 bases). The length of the CDR3 is 13 residues. Germline V lookup: CDR1 SNHLY, CDR2 FYNNEI. The ends were cut back, 6 bases at V and 2 bases at J, with 11 bases in the middle.

The chain carries TRBV19 and TRBJ1-1; D remains unclear. V was trimmed by 7 bases and J by 5 bases, leaving 17 bases between them. There are 14 residues in the CDR3. Per germline, CDR1 LNHDA and CDR2 SQIVND (reference sequence). The CDR3 nucleotides read TGTGCCAGTAACCGTGGAAACTTAAAGACTGAAGCTTTCTTT. It encodes CASNRGNLKTEAFF. Drawing the rest from reference TRBV19 and TRBJ1-1, the complete variable domain is DGGITQSPKYLFRKEGQNVTLSCEQNLNHDAMYWYRQDPGQGLRLIYYSQIVNDFQKGDIAEGYSVSREKKESFPLTVTSAQKNPTAFYLCASNRGNLKTEAFFGQGTRLTVV.

This clonotype was observed at least ten times. The rearrangement uses TRBV12-3 or TRBV12-4 and TRBJ2-5; maybe TRBD2 (6 bases). V gave up 3 bases and J gave up 1 base, with 12 bases separating them. The CDR3 is 15 amino acids. The CDR3 DNA reads TGTGCCAGCAGTTTCGGGGGTAGTCCCCAAGAGACCCAGTACTTC. Translation gives CASSFGGSPQETQYF.

Turning to this clonotype: A read error may account for a junction end that differs from germline. The chain joins TRBV11-1 to TRBJ2-7; D ambiguous. The CDR3 extends over 14 amino acids. Germline-derived CDR1 and CDR2 are SGHAT and FQDESV (reference sequence). The CDR3 loop reads CAISLEGPLAEQYF. CDR3 nucleotides: TGTGCCATCAGCTTAGAAGGGCCCCTCGCCGAGCAGTACTTC.

This clonotype came up many times. The chain recombines TRBV6-1 with TRBJ2-5; D is unresolved. The germline V and J ends were trimmed by 3 bases and 2 bases, with 13 bases remaining between them. CDR1 and CDR2 (germline): MNHNS, SASEGT. The CDR3 consists of 15 residues. CDR3 bases: TGTGCCAGCAGTGATTGGGTCACACCGCAAGAGACCCAGTACTTC. It specifies CASSDWVTPQETQYF.

The J gene is TRBJ1-2, the V gene TRBV7-2; weak D call: TRBD1 (6 bases). Trimming stripped 6 bases from V and 3 bases from J, with 32 bases between. The CDR3 loop spans 20 amino acids. The germline V gene has CDR1 SGHTA and CDR2 FQGNSA. In DNA, the CDR3 is TGTGCCAGCAGTTACGGGGCCCGGGACATTCCACCTAAGGGGTACTATGGCTACACCTTC. Its translation: CASSYGARDIPPKGYYGYTF.

V is TRBV20-1 and J is TRBJ1-2; a possible D gene is TRBD1 (6 bases). Deletions cut 1 base from V and 8 bases from J, with 8 bases between. Germline-derived CDR1 and CDR2 are DFQATT and SNEGSKA (reference sequence). This CDR3 spans 11 amino acids. CDR3 nucleotide sequence: TGCAGTGCTAGAGCAGGGGCCGGCTACACCTTC. It codes for CSARAGAGYTF.

This clonotype was counted ten times or more. Compared with germline, one end of the junction differs, possibly owing to a read error. This chain joins TRBV29-1 and TRBJ1-1, with D possibly being TRBD1 (6 bases). CDR1 is SQVTM and CDR2 is ANQGSEA in the germline V gene. The CDR3 spans 11 residues. The CDR3 sequence is CSVEGGTEAFF. In nucleotides, the CDR3 is TGCAGCGTCGAAGGGGGGACTGAAGCTTTCTTT.

A few counts support this clonotype. The chain links TRBV2 to TRBJ2-6; TRBD1 or TRBD2 may be the D gene (5 bases each). Germline V CDR1 and CDR2: SNHLY, FYNNEI. Deletions cut 4 bases from V and 0 bases from J, with 13 bases between. The CDR3 contains 17 residues. The CDR3 bases are TGTGCCAGCAGTGGGACACGGGGAAACTCTGGGGCCAACGTCCTGACTTTC. This sequence encodes CASSGTRGNSGANVLTF. Based on the CDR3 plus reference TRBV2 and TRBJ2-6, the full variable domain is EPEVTQTPSHQVTQMGQEVILRCVPISNHLYFYWYRQILGQKVEFLVSFYNNEISEKSEIFDDQFSVERPDGSNFTLKIRSTKLEDSAMYFCASSGTRGNSGANVLTFGAGSRLTVL.

This clonotype was observed a few times. This may arise from a read error, as a much more abundant clone is one base away. The chain recombines TRBV2 with TRBJ1-1; no clear D gene. The CDR3 runs 12 residues. The germline CDR1 and CDR2 sequences are SNHLY and FYNNEI. The DNA of the CDR3 is TGTGCCAACAGTGGAGACGGTACCCCAGCTTTCTTT. This encodes CANSGDGTPAFF.

This clonotype was found many times. J is TRBJ2-7 and V is TRBV30; maybe TRBD2 (6 bases). V lost 4 bases, J lost 4 bases, and 8 bases lay in between. Germline values: CDR1 GTSNPN, CDR2 SVGIG (reference sequence). The CDR3 is 11 amino acids. The CDR3 DNA follows: TGTGCCTGGACGGCGGGGTACGAGCAGTACTTC. It specifies CAWTAGYEQYF.

The V call is TRBV12-3 or TRBV12-4, the J call TRBJ1-1; D not resolved. V lost 4 bases and J 2 bases, leaving 11 bases between the germline ends. CDR3 length: 14 amino acids. The CDR3 DNA reads as TGTGCCAGCAGTTCCTCTGCCGGTAACACTGAAGCTTTCTTT. Encoded protein: CASSSSAGNTEAFF.

This clonotype was recorded many times. The chain employs TRBV2 and TRBJ2-7, with no clear D. Germline V gene lookup returns CDR1 SNHLY and CDR2 FYNNEI. This CDR3 has 17 residues. Trimming left V 1 base short and J 0 bases short, with 16 bases between. CDR3 region: CASSEVWLVTSSYEQYF. CDR3 coding DNA: TGTGCCAGCAGTGAAGTTTGGTTAGTGACCAGCTCCTACGAGCAGTACTTC.

Many counts were recorded for this clonotype. The rearrangement joins TRBV7-8 to TRBJ1-3; D is ambiguous. Trimming took 3 bases from V and 4 from J, leaving 22 bases between them. There are 18 residues in the CDR3. Per the germline V gene, CDR1 is SGHVS and CDR2 is FQNEAQ. The CDR3 protein is CASSLVTPSVAGGNTIYF. In nucleotides, the CDR3 is TGTGCCAGCAGCTTGGTGACTCCCTCTGTTGCGGGAGGAAACACCATATATTTT.

This clonotype was detected many times. J is TRBJ2-2 and V is TRBV28; a weak D match, TRBD2 (6 bases). CDR1 is MDHEN and CDR2 is SYDVKM in the germline V gene. V was pared by 6 bases and J by 5 bases, with 13 bases between. This CDR3 is built from 14 residues. CDR3 residues: CASSRRGKTGELFF. Here the CDR3 DNA reads TGTGCCAGCAGCCGACGGGGGAAGACCGGGGAGCTGTTTTTT.

This clonotype occurred many times. The V and J genes are TRBV2 and TRBJ1-3; no definite D call. V was shortened by 4 bases and J by 2 bases, with 12 bases between the two germline ends. The CDR3 extends over 15 amino acids. Germline assignment: CDR1 SNHLY and CDR2 FYNNEI. This CDR3 reads CASSGLGIAGNTIYF. The DNA for the CDR3 is TGTGCCAGCAGTGGTTTAGGGATTGCTGGAAACACCATATATTTT.

This clonotype was observed many times. The CDR3, as DNA: TGCAGTGCTAGAGATCGATGGCGGAGCTCCTATAATTCACCCCTCCACTTT. Translated, it gives CSARDRWRSSYNSPLHF. V and J are TRBV20-1 and TRBJ1-6, with D hard to call. In germline, CDR1 is DFQATT, CDR2 SNEGSKA (reference sequence). The CDR3 consists of 17 residues. V was shortened by 0 bases and J by 0 bases, with 12 bases between the two germline ends.

This clonotype was seen a handful of times. The V and J genes are TRBV29-1 and TRBJ1-1; TRBD1 aligns across 12 bases. The J segment lost 11 bases and the V segment lost 7 bases, leaving 11 bases of the junction unmatched. Germline V gene sequence: CDR1 SQVTM, CDR2 ANQGSEA. This CDR3 has 13 residues. In DNA form, the CDR3 reads TGCAGCGGGGGACAGGGGGCGCTTCTTGGGGCTTTCTTT. This encodes CSGGQGALLGAFF.

The chain's CDR3 is CASSQGRAGYTF. The CDR3 coding sequence is TGTGCCAGCAGCCAAGGGAGGGCTGGCTACACCTTC. The chain employs TRBV3-1 and TRBJ1-2; no reliable D call. V lost 1 base, J lost 7 bases, and 7 bases lay in between. There are 12 residues in the CDR3. Germline V lookup: CDR1 LGHDT, CDR2 YNNKEL (reference sequence). The whole variable domain, filled in from reference TRBV3-1 and TRBJ1-2, reads DTAVSQTPKYLVTQMGNDKSIKCEQNLGHDTMYWYKQDSKKFLKIMFSYNNKELIINETVPNRFSPKSPDKAHLNLHINSLELGDSAVYFCASSQGRAGYTFGSGTRLTVV.